The 22 T cell receptor beta chains in this list originate from one sample, sequenced in a study of response to subunit inactivated influenza vaccine. TCRdb processed the RT-PCR reads anew with MiXCR; each CDR3 protein has one entry. The data contain 600,000 to 850,000 distinct CDR3 sequences, around 15% of them singletons. The sequenced sample was PBMCs from blood, obtained 14 days before vaccination. The source is a man aged 45 to 65 who received an inactivated influenza vaccine.

In this sample, this clonotype turned up many times. The genes are TRBV11-2 and TRBJ1-6, with D tentatively TRBD1 (6 bases). CDR3 length: 15 amino acids. Germline loops: CDR1 SGHAT, CDR2 FQNNGV. The V end was cut by 5 bases, the J end by 5 bases, with 13 bases between. This CDR3 reads CASSLDRSDNSPLHF. The CDR3 bases are TGTGCCAGCAGCCTCGACAGGTCCGATAATTCACCCCTCCACTTT.

A few counts support this clonotype. The CDR3 loop reads CATSSRLAGHTDTQYF. The CDR3 bases are TGTGCCACCAGCAGTAGACTAGCCGGACACACAGATACGCAGTATTTT. The chain combines TRBV15 with TRBJ2-3; 7 bases are shared with TRBD2. Germline trimming cut 3 bases from V and 2 bases from J; bases unmatched to any gene: 8. The CDR3 runs to 16 residues. Germline V gene sequence: CDR1 LNHNV, CDR2 YYDKDF (reference sequence).

This rearrangement joins TRBV18 to TRBJ2-7; the D gene could be TRBD1 or TRBD2 (5 bases each). CDR3 size: 13 residues. Germline V gene data show CDR1 as KGHSH and CDR2 as LQKENI. V shed 3 bases and J shed 2 bases, with 8 bases lying between them. The CDR3 DNA reads as TGTGCCAGCTCACCCTGGGACCCCTACGAGCAGTACTTC. The encoded protein is CASSPWDPYEQYF.

This clonotype showed up many times. The chain links TRBV20-1 to TRBJ2-1; D is undetermined. Germline values: CDR1 DFQATT, CDR2 SNEGSKA (reference sequence). The germline V and J ends were trimmed by 0 bases and 6 bases, with 0 bases remaining between them. This CDR3 comprises 10 residues. The CDR3 nucleotides are TGCAGTGCTAGAGACAATGAGCAGTTCTTC. Protein product: CSARDNEQFF.

This chain links TRBV7-9 with TRBJ2-7; TRBD2 might be the D (6 bases). The CDR3 extends over 15 amino acids. The V end was cut by 5 bases, the J end by 6 bases, with 20 bases between. CDR1 and CDR2 from the germline V gene are SEHNR and FQNEAQ (reference sequence). CDR3 nucleotide sequence: TGTGCCAGCAGCCACCCGCGACTAGTCTCCACCGAGCAGTACTTC. Translating gives CASSHPRLVSTEQYF.

This clonotype has a handful of counts. V gene TRBV5-1 combines with J gene TRBJ1-1; tentative D call: TRBD1 (5 bases). Trimming stripped 2 bases from V and 4 bases from J, with 15 bases between. Germline CDR1 and CDR2: SGHRS and YFSETQ. The CDR3 covers 15 residues. CDR3 residues: CASSLIRGLGTEAFF. For the CDR3, the DNA is TGCGCCAGCAGCTTAATTCGGGGCTTGGGCACTGAAGCTTTCTTT. Full variable domain (remainder filled in from reference TRBV5-1 and TRBJ1-1): KAGVTQTPRYLIKTRGQQVTLSCSPISGHRSVSWYQQTPGQGLQFLFEYFSETQRNKGNFPGRFSGRQFSNSRSEMNVSTLELGDSALYLCASSLIRGLGTEAFFGQGTRLTVV.

This clonotype was observed a handful of times. The rearrangement links TRBV10-3 to TRBJ2-4; D is perhaps TRBD1 (6 bases). The germline V gene encodes CDR1 ENHRY and CDR2 SYGVKD. V gave up 0 bases and J gave up 7 bases, with 16 bases separating them. The CDR3 has 16 amino acids. DNA of the CDR3: TGTGCCATCAGTGAGTCAACACAGGTTGGGGGCAACATTCAGTACTTC. The encoded protein is CAISESTQVGGNIQYF.

The table lists this clonotype with a few counts. The V call is TRBV6-5, the J call TRBJ2-3; 7 nucleotides align to TRBD2. The CDR3 sequence is 16 residues long. The trim removed 2 bases at V and 2 bases at J, leaving 7 bases unmatched. CDR1 and CDR2 from the germline V gene are MNHEY and SVGAGI. The CDR3 DNA is TGTGCCAGCAGTTACCAAACTAGCGCGCACACAGATACGCAGTATTTT. Translation: CASSYQTSAHTDTQYF.

This clonotype was seen repeatedly, ten times or more. The chain combines TRBV4-1 with TRBJ1-1; D is unresolved. Germline V lookup: CDR1 MGHRA, CDR2 YSYEKL. CDR3 length: 14 residues. V lost 0 bases, J lost 1 base, and 6 bases lay in between. DNA for the CDR3: TGCGCCAGCAGCCAAGATCGGGGGAACACTGAAGCTTTCTTT. Translated, it gives CASSQDRGNTEAFF.

This clonotype was counted between two and nine times. The chain links TRBV20-1 to TRBJ2-3; D is uncertain. The V end was cut by 1 base, the J end by 0 bases, with 14 bases between. The CDR3 length is 16 residues. Germline V gene sequence: CDR1 DFQATT, CDR2 SNEGSKA (reference sequence). CDR3 in DNA: TGCAGTGCTAGAGGGATACTTCGCGGAAGCACAGATACGCAGTATTTT. It translates to CSARGILRGSTDTQYF.

The chain uses TRBV7-8 and TRBJ2-3; D is unresolved. The CDR3 is 14 amino acids. The V end lost 5 bases, the J end lost 3 bases, and 12 bases lay between the germline ends. The germline V gene has CDR1 SGHVS and CDR2 FQNEAQ. CDR3 coding DNA: TGTGCCAGCAGCCCATATCTTCCGACAGATACGCAGTATTTT. It yields the protein CASSPYLPTDTQYF. The full variable domain, completed using reference TRBV7-8 and TRBJ2-3, is GAGVSQSPRYKVAKRGQDVALRCDPISGHVSLFWYQQALGQGPEFLTYFQNEAQLDKSGLPSDRFFAERPEGSVSTLKIQRTQQEDSAVYLCASSPYLPTDTQYFGPGTRLTVL.

V and J are TRBV12-3 or TRBV12-4 and TRBJ1-2; perhaps TRBD1 as D (5 bases). The ends were cut back, 4 bases at V and 6 bases at J, with 15 bases in the middle. The CDR3 is 14 residues long. The DNA for the CDR3 is TGTGCCAGCAGTTGGGGACTTAGGGGAGATGGCTACACCTTC. This codes for CASSWGLRGDGYTF.

This clonotype has a handful of counts. The CDR3 DNA reads as TGTGCCAGCAGCGATGGGGAGGCTAGCGGGAGAGTGGACAATGAGCAGTTCTTC. This encodes CASSDGEASGRVDNEQFF. The chain employs TRBV9 and TRBJ2-1, with 10 bases matching TRBD2. V was clipped by 3 bases and J by 5 bases; unmatched bases: 14. This CDR3 has 18 residues. Germline V gene sequence: CDR1 SGDLS, CDR2 YYNGEE.

The J gene is TRBJ2-7, the V gene TRBV6-2 or TRBV6-3, with D tentatively TRBD1 or TRBD2 (5 bases each). This CDR3 contains 15 residues. CDR1 and CDR2 (germline): MNHEY, SVGEGT. Trimming took 6 bases from V and 5 from J, leaving 20 bases between them. The CDR3 DNA reads TGTGCCAGCAGAAGGGGAGTCGGATTTTTCCACGAGCAGTACTTC. Its protein product is CASRRGVGFFHEQYF.

This chain joins TRBV4-3 and TRBJ2-3; D possibly corresponds to TRBD1 (6 bases). The CDR3 consists of 16 residues. Germline loops: CDR1 LGHNA, CDR2 YSLEER. Trimming removed 2 bases at V and 4 bases at J, with 16 bases between. CDR3 nucleotides: TGCGCCAGCAGCCAAAGGCCGACAGGTTTGGCAGATACGCAGTATTTT. Translated: CASSQRPTGLADTQYF.

A few counts support this clonotype. J is TRBJ1-1 and V is TRBV2; D gene unclear. The CDR3 runs to 14 residues. Between the trimmed V and J ends, which lost 4 bases and 6 bases, there was a span of 15 bases. Germline V gene sequence: CDR1 SNHLY, CDR2 FYNNEI. The CDR3 DNA sequence: TGTGCCAGCAGTGTTAGGACTGGGTGGGCTGAAGCTTTCTTT. Translating gives CASSVRTGWAEAFF.

The V gene is TRBV5-1, the J gene TRBJ2-1, with 9 nucleotides matching TRBD1. J was trimmed by 6 bases and V by 7 bases; bases with no gene match: 5. This CDR3 has 13 amino acids. Germline-derived CDR1 and CDR2 are SGHRS and YFSETQ. The CDR3 reads CASSRDRVNEQFF. CDR3 bases: TGCGCCAGCTCCCGGGACAGGGTCAATGAGCAGTTCTTC.

Ten or more counts support this clonotype. The rearrangement joins TRBV27 to TRBJ2-7; tentatively, D is TRBD1 or TRBD2 (5 bases each). Trimming removed 4 bases at V and 3 bases at J, with 10 bases between. This CDR3 region has 13 residues. From germline, CDR1 is MNHEY and CDR2 SMNVEV (reference sequence). The CDR3 coding sequence is TGTGCCAGCAGTTACGCAGGGAGCTACGAGCAGTACTTC. Translating it yields CASSYAGSYEQYF.

In this sample, this clonotype turned up a few times. This sequence joins TRBV3-1 and TRBJ2-1; 11 bases agree with TRBD2. J gave up 8 bases and V 1 base, and 4 bases lay outside the gene matches. Germline V gene sequence: CDR1 LGHDT, CDR2 YNNKEL (reference sequence). The CDR3 is 15 amino acids. The CDR3 reads CASSQVSGGAYEQFF. The CDR3 DNA follows: TGTGCCAGCAGCCAAGTTAGCGGGGGGGCCTATGAGCAGTTCTTC.

This chain uses TRBV28 with TRBJ2-1; 7 bases agree with TRBD1. Germline V lookup: CDR1 MDHEN, CDR2 SYDVKM. CDR3 length equals 16 residues. The trim removed 6 bases at V and 7 bases at J, leaving 15 bases unmatched. The CDR3 protein is CASSFPTGTDNNEQFF. CDR3 bases: TGTGCCAGCAGCTTCCCCACCGGGACAGACAATAATGAGCAGTTCTTC.

The V call is TRBV2, the J call TRBJ1-4; D gene ambiguous. This CDR3 has 15 residues. The V end was cut by 7 bases, the J end by 0 bases, with 12 bases between. Germline V lookup: CDR1 SNHLY, CDR2 FYNNEI. The DNA for the CDR3 is TGTGCCAGCATCAGAAACAGCCCAACTAATGAAAAACTGTTTTTT. Protein product: CASIRNSPTNEKLFF.

There are a few counts of this clonotype. The V call is TRBV24-1, the J call TRBJ2-1; weak D call: TRBD2 (5 bases). CDR3 length: 16 residues. Germline CDR1 is KGHDR and CDR2 is SFDVKD. Between the trimmed V and J ends, which lost 1 base and 3 bases, there was a span of 12 bases. CDR3 sequence reads: CATSDFDGVGYNEQFF. For the CDR3, the DNA is TGTGCCACCAGTGATTTTGACGGGGTAGGCTACAATGAGCAGTTCTTC.